This TCR beta chain was captured by sequencing in a study of blood T cell repertoires in COVID-19. V trimming: 0 bases; J trimming: 7 bases; junction bases outside the gene matches: 0. This CDR3 has 15 amino acids. CDR1 LNHDA and CDR2 SQIVND come from the germline V gene (reference sequence). TCRdb's table, derived via immunoSEQ multiplex PCR, lists solely in-frame clones and lacks some. The sample lists some 220,000 clones, nearly 85% occurring once. Source material: peripheral blood. This clonotype originated in a woman aged 25 to 45 with COVID-19, enrolled during active disease. The V call is TRBV19, the J call TRBJ2-1; 13 nucleotides agree with TRBD2. The CDR3 coding sequence is TGTGCCAGTAGTATAGAGACTAGCGGGAGGAATGAGCAGTTCTTC. It translates to CASSIETSGRNEQFF.